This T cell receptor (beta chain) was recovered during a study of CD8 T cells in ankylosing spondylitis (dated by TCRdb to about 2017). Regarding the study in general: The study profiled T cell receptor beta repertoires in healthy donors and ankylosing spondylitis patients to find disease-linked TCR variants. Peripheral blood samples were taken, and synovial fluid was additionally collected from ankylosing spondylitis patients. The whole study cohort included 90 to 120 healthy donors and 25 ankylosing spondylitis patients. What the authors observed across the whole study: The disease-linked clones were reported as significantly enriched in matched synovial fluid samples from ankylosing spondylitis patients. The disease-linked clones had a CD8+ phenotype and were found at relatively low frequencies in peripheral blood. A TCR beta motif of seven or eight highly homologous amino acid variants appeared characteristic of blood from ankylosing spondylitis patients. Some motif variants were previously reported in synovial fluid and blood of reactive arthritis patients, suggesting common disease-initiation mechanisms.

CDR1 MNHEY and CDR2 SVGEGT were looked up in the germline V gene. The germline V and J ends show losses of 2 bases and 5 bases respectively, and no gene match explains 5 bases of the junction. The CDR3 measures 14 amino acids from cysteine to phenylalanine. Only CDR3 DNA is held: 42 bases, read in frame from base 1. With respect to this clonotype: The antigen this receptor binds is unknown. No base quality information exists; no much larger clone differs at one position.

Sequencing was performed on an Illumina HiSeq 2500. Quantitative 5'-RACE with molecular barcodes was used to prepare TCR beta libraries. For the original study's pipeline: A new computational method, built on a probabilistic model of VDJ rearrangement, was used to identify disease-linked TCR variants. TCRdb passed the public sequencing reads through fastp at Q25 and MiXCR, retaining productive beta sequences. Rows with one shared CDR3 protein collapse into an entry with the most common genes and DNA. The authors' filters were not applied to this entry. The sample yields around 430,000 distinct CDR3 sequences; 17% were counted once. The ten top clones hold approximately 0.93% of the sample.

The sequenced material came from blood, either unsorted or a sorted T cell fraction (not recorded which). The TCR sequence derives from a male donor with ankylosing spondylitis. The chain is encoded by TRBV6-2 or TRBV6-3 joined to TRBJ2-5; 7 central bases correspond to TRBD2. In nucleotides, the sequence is TGTGCCAGCAGTTACGCGGGAGTTAGGGAGACCCAGTACTTC. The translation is CASSYAGVRETQYF.